A selection of T cell receptor beta chains follows, all from one sample in a study of ipilimumab plus nivolumab after autologous stem cell transplantation. Using immunoSEQ multiplex PCR, the repertoire was profiled, and TCRdb retains in-frame clones only, with some absent. Of 43,000 or so clones listed, roughly 84% are singletons. This specimen was PBMCs, taken in a trial of ipilimumab plus nivolumab as post-transplant consolidation. These receptors all come from a male donor with multiple myeloma. Both conserved end residues are part of each CDR3. Each record gives: V gene, clone size, D gene, J gene, CDR3 DNA, CDR3 protein. D genes are given only for firm matches. Part of the rows lack a size; the others show once, few, many or a class for expanded clones.

v_gene: TRBV21-1
abundance: -
d_gene: -
j_gene: TRBJ2-5
CDR3nt: TGTGCCAGCAGTCTTGACTCGGGAGGGTTGGAGACCCAGTACTTC
CDR3aa: CASSLDSGGLETQYF

v_gene: TRBV9
abundance: -
d_gene: -
j_gene: TRBJ2-7
CDR3nt: TGTGCCAGCAGCCCGATAGAGGGTATCGGGTACGAGCAGTACTTC
CDR3aa: CASSPIEGIGYEQYF

v_gene: TRBV7-9
abundance: -
d_gene: -
j_gene: TRBJ1-2
CDR3nt: TGTGCCAGCAGCCCCTGGACCAAAGAGGGCTACACCTTC
CDR3aa: CASSPWTKEGYTF

v_gene: TRBV5-1
abundance: -
d_gene: -
j_gene: TRBJ1-2
CDR3nt: TGCGCCAGCAGCTTGGATGGTCAGGGCCATGGCTACACCTTC
CDR3aa: CASSLDGQGHGYTF

v_gene: TRBV27
abundance: once
d_gene: TRBD2
j_gene: TRBJ2-7
CDR3nt: TGTGCCAGCAGTAGGACTAGCCGCTCCTACGAGCAGTACTTC
CDR3aa: CASSRTSRSYEQYF

v_gene: TRBV5-4
abundance: once
d_gene: TRBD2
j_gene: TRBJ2-3
CDR3nt: TGTGCCAGCAGCCCAGGGACTAGCGGGGGACGTACGCAGTATTTT
CDR3aa: CASSPGTSGGRTQYF

v_gene: TRBV5-6
abundance: -
d_gene: TRBD1
j_gene: TRBJ2-5
CDR3nt: TGTGCCAGCAGCTTGGTTTGGCAGGGGGACGAGACCCAGTACTTC
CDR3aa: CASSLVWQGDETQYF

v_gene: TRBV5-1
abundance: -
d_gene: TRBD1
j_gene: TRBJ1-1
CDR3nt: TGCGCCAGCAGCGTGTCCGGGACAGGGAGGCCAAACACTGAAGCTTTCTTT
CDR3aa: CASSVSGTGRPNTEAFF

v_gene: TRBV19
abundance: -
d_gene: -
j_gene: TRBJ2-1
CDR3nt: TGTGCCAGTAGTGAAGAGCGGACCCGATACAATGAGCAGTTCTTC
CDR3aa: CASSEERTRYNEQFF

v_gene: TRBV19
abundance: -
d_gene: TRBD1
j_gene: TRBJ2-7
CDR3nt: TGTGCCAGTAGTACTCAGGGGGACTACGAGCAGTACTTC
CDR3aa: CASSTQGDYEQYF

v_gene: TRBV10-3
abundance: -
d_gene: -
j_gene: TRBJ2-7
CDR3nt: TGTGCCAGCAATAGGACTCCCGGGGACGAGCAGTACTTC
CDR3aa: CASNRTPGDEQYF

v_gene: TRBV18
abundance: -
d_gene: TRBD1
j_gene: TRBJ2-5
CDR3nt: TGTGCCAGCTCACAGGGGACAGGGGGTGAGACCCAGTACTTC
CDR3aa: CASSQGTGGETQYF

v_gene: TRBV11-2
abundance: few
d_gene: -
j_gene: TRBJ1-1
CDR3nt: TGTGCCAGCAGCTTAGATCTGTACACTGAAGCTTTCTTT
CDR3aa: CASSLDLYTEAFF

v_gene: TRBV9
abundance: -
d_gene: -
j_gene: TRBJ2-2
CDR3nt: TGTGCCAGCAGCGTATCAGGCACCGGGGAGCTGTTTTTT
CDR3aa: CASSVSGTGELFF

v_gene: TRBV11-2
abundance: -
d_gene: TRBD1
j_gene: TRBJ2-3
CDR3nt: TGTGCCAGCATGCGGACAGGCCCCACAGATACGCAGTATTTT
CDR3aa: CASMRTGPTDTQYF

v_gene: TRBV10-3
abundance: -
d_gene: TRBD1
j_gene: TRBJ1-5
CDR3nt: TGTGCCATCAGTGCGGGACAGGGAGGCCAGCCCCAGCATTTT
CDR3aa: CAISAGQGGQPQHF

v_gene: TRBV7-2
abundance: -
d_gene: -
j_gene: TRBJ1-6
CDR3nt: TGTGCCAGCAGCTTCTTAGTGCGGAATTCACCCCTCCACTTT
CDR3aa: CASSFLVRNSPLHF

v_gene: TRBV6-6
abundance: once
d_gene: TRBD1
j_gene: TRBJ1-6
CDR3nt: TGTGCCAGCGGACCGGGACAGGGTTTTTCACCCCTCCACTTT
CDR3aa: CASGPGQGFSPLHF

v_gene: TRBV5-1
abundance: once
d_gene: -
j_gene: TRBJ2-3
CDR3nt: TGCGCCAGCAGCTCGGCCCTGGATGGAGATACGCAGTATTTT
CDR3aa: CASSSALDGDTQYF